Listed below are T cell receptor beta chains from one sample, sequenced in a study of blood T cells in healthy people across ages. TCRdb re-called the 5' RACE reads through MiXCR, storing one row per CDR3 protein. Among about 840,000 distinct CDR3 sequences, almost 30% were seen once, and the ten largest hold 10%. These data also featured in a second study, about T cells of mothers and their children.

Source material: blood. The receptor set was obtained from a middle-aged woman in good health. Both conserved end residues are part of each CDR3. Fields, in order: J gene, V gene, clone size, D gene, CDR3 DNA, CDR3 protein. A D gene is named only where the DNA matches it firmly. Clone size is shown for a subset of rows, as once, few, many or a class of expanded clone.

TRBJ2-1,TRBV5-1,-,-,TGCGCCAGCAGCTTGGCCCTGGGGTTGTATGAGCAGTTCTTC,CASSLALGLYEQFF
TRBJ1-2,TRBV5-1,-,-,TGCGCCAGCAGCTTGGCATTGTTGGCAGGCTATGGCTACACCTTC,CASSLALLAGYGYTF
TRBJ2-3,TRBV12-3/TRBV12-4,few,-,TGTGCCAGCAAGCTTACGGGTATAGCAGATACGCAGTATTTT,CASKLTGIADTQYF
TRBJ2-1,TRBV7-9,few,-,TGTGCCAGCAGCCCGGTTCTGAGCTCCTACAATGAGCAGTTCTTC,CASSPVLSSYNEQFF
TRBJ2-1,TRBV6-1,many,TRBD2,TGTGCCAGCAGCCCCACTAGCGGGGGGGCCAATGAGCAGTTCTTC,CASSPTSGGANEQFF
TRBJ2-3,TRBV20-1,-,-,TGCAGTGCTCAACTTCGAGGGTGGCAAGATACGCAGTATTTT,CSAQLRGWQDTQYF
TRBJ1-1,TRBV28,once,TRBD1,TGTGCCAGCAGTACCCACAGGGGGCAGGGGGGCACTGAAGCTTTCTTT,CASSTHRGQGGTEAFF
TRBJ2-1,TRBV5-6,many,TRBD1,TGTGCCAGCAGCCTCCTGACAGGGGCCAACAATGAGCAGTTCTTC,CASSLLTGANNEQFF
TRBJ2-2,TRBV29-1,-,TRBD1,TGCAGCGTTGAATTAGGACAGGAATTCACCGGGGAGCTGTTTTTT,CSVELGQEFTGELFF
TRBJ1-2,TRBV3-1,-,-,TGTGCCAGCAGCCAAAGTACAGTAAGGGGCTACACCTTC,CASSQSTVRGYTF
TRBJ1-2,TRBV2,-,TRBD1,TGTGCCAGCAGTGGGGCTGGGACAGGGGATGGCTACACCTTC,CASSGAGTGDGYTF
TRBJ2-7,TRBV7-9,many,-,TGTGCCAGCAGCTCGGACCGAAAACTCTACGAGCAGTACTTC,CASSSDRKLYEQYF
TRBJ1-5,TRBV7-9,-,TRBD1,TGTGCCAGCAGCTTGGGACAGGGGGCGCGGGATCACCCCCAGCATTTT,CASSLGQGARDHPQHF
TRBJ1-2,TRBV10-3,few,-,TGTGCCATCAGTGAGGAGGTTTCGGCTGGCTACACCTTC,CAISEEVSAGYTF
TRBJ2-7,TRBV7-8,-,TRBD1,TGTGCCAGCAGCATTTACAGGGGAAGCGACGAGCAGTACTTC,CASSIYRGSDEQYF
TRBJ1-1,TRBV28,few,-,TGTGCCAGCAGTTCCGGTCGAGGGTGGGTAACTGAAGCTTTCTTT,CASSSGRGWVTEAFF
TRBJ2-7,TRBV25-1,-,-,TGTGCCAGCAGTGAAACGAGAGACGGCTCTTACGAGCAGTACTTC,CASSETRDGSYEQYF
TRBJ2-1,TRBV11-2,many,TRBD2,TGTGCCAGCAGCTCCACAGCTAGCGGGGCGATCAGTGAGCAGTTCTTC,CASSSTASGAISEQFF
TRBJ1-2,TRBV4-1,-,-,TGCGCCAGCAGCCAGACAGTGGCAGCCCATGGCTACACCTTC,CASSQTVAAHGYTF
TRBJ2-3,TRBV20-1,-,TRBD2,TGCAGTGCCCGCGGGACTAGCGGGGGCCGGACTATTAAAGCAGATACGCAGTATTTT,CSARGTSGGRTIKADTQYF
TRBJ1-2,TRBV4-1,-,-,TGCGCCAGCAGCCAGGCTGGGACGGGAGCTAACTATGGCTACACCTTC,CASSQAGTGANYGYTF
TRBJ1-2,TRBV7-2,-,-,TGTGCCAGCAGCCCAAACCCAGGGCGGTATGGCTACACCTTC,CASSPNPGRYGYTF
TRBJ2-3,TRBV9,-,-,TGTGCCAGCAGCGTAGCTCGGGGGGATACGCAGTATTTT,CASSVARGDTQYF
TRBJ2-3,TRBV3-1,-,-,TGTGCCAGCAGCCAAGGGGGGGACACCTCAGATACGCAGTATTTT,CASSQGGDTSDTQYF
TRBJ2-7,TRBV6-5,many,-,TGTGCCAGCAGTTACTCTACCGGGTTACTCTACGAGCAGTACTTC,CASSYSTGLLYEQYF
TRBJ2-4,TRBV6-6,-,-,TGTGCCAGCGTCACAGGGAAGGAAAACATTCAGTACTTC,CASVTGKENIQYF
TRBJ2-3,TRBV7-9,-,-,TGTGCCAGCAGCCTTGGGACACGCGGAGGCACAGATACGCAGTATTTT,CASSLGTRGGTDTQYF
TRBJ2-6,TRBV5-6,many,-,TGTGCCAGCAGCTTGTACAATGGGGCCAACGTCCTGACTTTC,CASSLYNGANVLTF
TRBJ2-5,TRBV9,many,TRBD1,TGTGCCAGCAGCCCGTGGGACAGGGCGAGGGAGACCCAGTACTTC,CASSPWDRARETQYF
TRBJ1-1,TRBV7-2,few,-,TGTGCCAGCGGCCCCCAACGATACACTGAAGCTTTCTTT,CASGPQRYTEAFF
TRBJ2-5,TRBV6-2/TRBV6-3,few,TRBD2,TGTGCCAGCAGTTCCATACTAGCGACGGAGGAGACCCAGTACTTC,CASSSILATEETQYF
TRBJ2-7,TRBV6-1,-,-,TGTGCCAGCAGGGAAGTCTCGGGACACGGGGCCCAGTACTTC,CASREVSGHGAQYF